This T cell receptor (beta chain) was sequenced for a study of shared clonotypes between healthy human individuals. The wider study: Three plates each covered CD4 naive and memory; CD8 naive two, CD8 memory one.

All the donors were Caucasian adults who lived in Nashville, Tennessee. With 0 bases removed from V and 2 bases from J, the gap between germline ends came to 2 bases. Germline V CDR1 and CDR2: SGHTA, FQGTGA. The CDR3 length is 13 residues. Replicate PCRs for sorted subsets used 200 ng DNA; this equaled about 30,000 T cell genomes. Data came from immunoSEQ multiplex PCR; TCRdb stores just in-frame clones and leaves some out. This sample has some 2,500,000 clones, with 93% found just once. Study-level findings and limits: When naive CD4 clonotypes were compared across a few donors, 5% to 5.5% were shared.

A remark on this clone: Its antigen is not identified. Distinct nucleotide sequences in the sample also encode this CDR3.

This chain joins TRBV7-3 and TRBJ1-5; no definite D call. This TCR was sampled from a man younger than 30 in good health. Some clones in this sample may be carry-over from other donors' samples. The specimen was naive CD4+ T cells from PBMCs. The subset is: CD45RA+ positively selected. CDR3 sequence reads: CASSLTGNQPQHF. CDR3 in DNA: TGTGCCAGCAGCTTAACTGGCAATCAGCCCCAGCATTTT.